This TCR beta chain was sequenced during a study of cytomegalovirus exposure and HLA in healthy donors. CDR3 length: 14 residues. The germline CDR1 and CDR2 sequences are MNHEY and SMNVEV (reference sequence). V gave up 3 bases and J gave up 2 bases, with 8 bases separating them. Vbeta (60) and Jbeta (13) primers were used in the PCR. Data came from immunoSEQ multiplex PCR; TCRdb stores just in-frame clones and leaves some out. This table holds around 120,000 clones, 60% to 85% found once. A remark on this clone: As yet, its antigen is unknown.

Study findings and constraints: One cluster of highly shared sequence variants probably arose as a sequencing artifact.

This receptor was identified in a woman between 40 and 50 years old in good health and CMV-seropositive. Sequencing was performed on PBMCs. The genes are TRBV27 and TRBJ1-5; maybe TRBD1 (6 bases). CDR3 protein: CASSFRGGNQPQHF. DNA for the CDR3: TGTGCCAGCAGTTTCAGGGGAGGCAATCAGCCCCAGCATTTT.